A few counts support the clone carrying this TCR beta chain. Its antigen is unknown. The data were obtained in a study of T-cell memory formation after mild COVID-19. Study-level information: The study found TCR clusters largely donor specific.

The study's findings and limits: Pre-infection memory showed some responding clones, and this suggested that cross-reactive memory joined. Later expanders leaned toward CD4+, whereas clones contracting from day 15 to 85 were balanced CD4/CD8. Confirmation of SARS-CoV-2 specificity was lacking for second-wave clones peaking day 37.

This CDR3 has 13 amino acids. V lost 5 bases, J lost 6 bases, and 4 bases stayed unmatched. Germline CDR1 is SEHNR and CDR2 is FQNEAQ (reference sequence). Using its own MiXCR run on the 5' RACE reads, TCRdb lists one record per CDR3 protein. The table has about 350,000 distinct CDR3 sequences, roughly 15% seen once. This chain joins TRBV7-9 and TRBJ2-3; 8 positions agree with TRBD2. This sequence was found in a man aged 18 to 30 who had mild COVID-19 (a few samples of this study predate the infection). Cell type and time point are not known. Sequenced material: PBMCs or a T cell subset sorted from them (not recorded which). This chain's CDR3 is CASSISGADTQYF. The CDR3 nucleotides read TGTGCCAGCAGCATTAGCGGGGCCGATACGCAGTATTTT.